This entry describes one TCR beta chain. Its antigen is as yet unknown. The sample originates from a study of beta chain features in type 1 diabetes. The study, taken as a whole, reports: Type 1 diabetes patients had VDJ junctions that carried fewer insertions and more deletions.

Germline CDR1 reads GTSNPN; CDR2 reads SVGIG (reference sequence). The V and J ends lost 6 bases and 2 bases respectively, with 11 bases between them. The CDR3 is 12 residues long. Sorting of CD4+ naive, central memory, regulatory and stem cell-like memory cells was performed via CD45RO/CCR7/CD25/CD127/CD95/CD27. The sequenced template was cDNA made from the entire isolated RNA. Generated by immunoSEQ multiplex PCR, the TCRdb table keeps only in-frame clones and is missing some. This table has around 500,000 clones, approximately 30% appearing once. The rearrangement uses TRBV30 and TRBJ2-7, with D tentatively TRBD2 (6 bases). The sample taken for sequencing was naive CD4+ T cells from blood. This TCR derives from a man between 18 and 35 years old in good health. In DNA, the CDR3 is TGTGCCTGCGGGAGCCAGCCCTACGAGCAGTACTTC. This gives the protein CACGSQPYEQYF. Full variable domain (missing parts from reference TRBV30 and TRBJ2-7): SQTIHQWPATLVQPVGSPLSLECTVEGTSNPNLYWYRQAAGRGLQLLFYSVGIGQISSEVPQNLSASRPQDRQFILSSKKLLLSDSGFYLCACGSQPYEQYFGPGTRLTVT.